Each of the 26 T cell receptor beta chains below was sequenced from the same sample in a study of CD8 T cells in Susac syndrome. RNA, at about 0.45 to 1 ug, was reverse transcribed with random hexamers. TCRdb passed the immunoSEQ multiplex PCR reads through MiXCR, listing each CDR3 protein once. The top ten hold about 0.52% of the sample, which has tens of thousands of distinct CDR3 sequences, 90% to 95% seen once. Sequencing input: CD4+ T cells from PBMCs. These receptors all come from a human donor with Susac syndrome.

The V call is TRBV21-1, the J call TRBJ2-1; TRBD1, as called in the table, went unchecked against the DNA. TRBV21-1 is labeled a pseudogene. The CDR3 length is 16 residues. CDR3 sequence (DNA): TGTGCCAGCCCTGCCCTGGCGGGGGCCTCCTACAATGAGCAGTTCTTC. Its protein is CASPALAGASYNEQFF.

The V gene is TRBV4-3, the J gene TRBJ2-3, with unresolved D. V lost 0 bases, J lost 11 bases, and 12 bases lay in between. CDR3 length: 13 residues. CDR1 is LGHNA, CDR2 YSLEER, per germline. CDR3 protein: CASSQEWGTVQYF. The CDR3 DNA is TGCGCCAGCAGCCAAGAATGGGGTACAGTGCAGTATTTT.

V usage is TRBV19 and J usage is TRBJ2-5; D is possibly TRBD1 or TRBD2 (5 bases each). CDR1 is LNHDA and CDR2 is SQIVND in the germline V gene (reference sequence). Trimming removed 5 bases at V and 4 bases at J, with 17 bases between. This CDR3 spans 15 amino acids. The chain's CDR3 is CASSYVGTPGETQYF. The CDR3 bases are TGTGCCAGTAGTTACGTCGGGACGCCGGGAGAGACCCAGTACTTC.

This clonotype was found once. This chain uses TRBV20-1 with TRBJ2-7; 11 bases line up with TRBD1. This CDR3 contains 13 residues. V gave up 2 bases and J gave up 6 bases; unmatched junction bases: 3. In germline, CDR1 is DFQATT, CDR2 SNEGSKA (reference sequence). The CDR3: CSARQGTGGEQYF. The CDR3 DNA follows: TGCAGTGCTAGACAAGGGACAGGGGGCGAGCAGTACTTC.

The chain links TRBV20-1 to TRBJ2-1; TRBD1 or TRBD2 may be the D gene (6 bases each). Looked up from germline, CDR1 is DFQATT and CDR2 is SNEGSKA (reference sequence). This CDR3 is 12 amino acids long. V was trimmed by 5 bases and J by 8 bases, leaving 13 bases between them. The CDR3 sequence: CSAYGGAYEQFF. The CDR3 DNA reads as TGCAGTGCTTACGGGGGCGCTTATGAGCAGTTCTTC.

The chain links TRBV20-1 to TRBJ2-1; tentatively, D is TRBD1 (7 bases). The germline V and J ends were trimmed by 2 bases and 9 bases, with 14 bases remaining between them. CDR1 is DFQATT, CDR2 SNEGSKA, per germline (reference sequence). The CDR3 spans 13 residues. CDR3 DNA sequence: TGCAGTGCTAGAAAGGAGGGGGCGGCTGAGCAGTTCTTC. Translation: CSARKEGAAEQFF.

This chain uses TRBV6-5 with TRBJ1-2, with a weak D call TRBD1 (5 bases). Looked up from germline, CDR1 is MNHEY and CDR2 is SVGAGI. The CDR3 totals 15 residues. The V end was cut by 4 bases, the J end by 4 bases, with 16 bases between. The DNA for the CDR3 is TGTGCCAGCAGTTCTCCGAGCAGGGTTCCCTATGGCTACACCTTC. This translates into CASSSPSRVPYGYTF.

The chain employs TRBV5-6 and TRBJ2-3; no clear D. This CDR3 comprises 17 residues. Germline values: CDR1 SGHDT, CDR2 YYEEEE. V was clipped by 4 bases and J by 1 base, with 19 bases between them. CDR3 residues: CASSPPRARSRTDTQYF. CDR3 nucleotides: TGTGCCAGCAGCCCACCACGGGCCCGATCTCGCACAGATACGCAGTATTTT.

This chain links TRBV11-2 with TRBJ2-1, with D perhaps assigned TRBD1 or TRBD2 (5 bases each). The V end lost 4 bases, the J end lost 0 bases, and 25 bases lay between the germline ends. CDR3 length: 20 residues. The V gene's germline CDR1 is SGHAT and CDR2 FQNNGV. The CDR3 loop reads CASSWAPGKPIDSSYNEQFF. For the CDR3, the DNA is TGTGCCAGCAGCTGGGCCCCGGGGAAGCCTATCGACAGCTCCTACAATGAGCAGTTCTTC.

The chain recombines TRBV19 with TRBJ1-6; 7 bases line up with TRBD1. V was pared by 3 bases and J by 5 bases, with 4 bases of the junction left unmatched. The CDR3 covers 15 residues. The germline CDR1 and CDR2 sequences are LNHDA and SQIVND (reference sequence). The CDR3 loop reads CASSIDRVNNSPLHF. In DNA form, the CDR3 reads TGTGCCAGTAGTATTGACAGGGTTAATAATTCACCCCTCCACTTT.

The chain couples TRBV7-2 to TRBJ2-5; D possibly corresponds to TRBD1 (5 bases). The V end lost 5 bases, the J end lost 2 bases, and 15 bases lay between the germline ends. CDR3 length: 15 residues. CDR1 is SGHTA and CDR2 is FQGNSA in the germline V gene. Here the CDR3 reads CASSAARAQQETQYF. CDR3 in DNA: TGTGCCAGCAGCGCCGCCAGGGCGCAACAAGAGACCCAGTACTTC. The variable domain in full, completed from reference TRBV7-2 and TRBJ2-5, reads GAGVSQSPSNKVTEKGKDVELRCDPISGHTALYWYRQSLGQGLEFLIYFQGNSAPDKSGLPSDRFSAERTGGSVSTLTIQRTQQEDSAVYLCASSAARAQQETQYFGPGTRLLVL.

The chain joins TRBV2 to TRBJ1-1, with D unclear. Germline CDR1 SNHLY, CDR2 FYNNEI. This CDR3 is built from 15 residues. V lost 6 bases, J lost 0 bases, and 14 bases lay in between. DNA of the CDR3: TGTGCCAGCAGGCCCCACGGGGTTCTGAACACTGAAGCTTTCTTT. Translation gives CASRPHGVLNTEAFF.

This clonotype was recorded once. The chain recombines TRBV6-1 with TRBJ2-6; D possibly uses TRBD1 or TRBD2 (6 bases each). The length of the CDR3 is 17 residues. The germline V and J ends were trimmed by 6 bases and 4 bases, with 19 bases remaining between them. Germline V lookup: CDR1 MNHNS, CDR2 SASEGT. CDR3 nucleotide sequence: TGTGCCAGCAGAACCCTTGGGACGGGGGCCGGGGCCAACGTCCTGACTTTC. It is translated as CASRTLGTGAGANVLTF.

This clonotype was counted once. V usage is TRBV19 and J usage is TRBJ2-1; 9 nucleotides align to TRBD2. With 3 bases clipped from V and 0 bases from J, the junction kept 6 bases outside the gene matches. Germline CDR1 and CDR2: LNHDA and SQIVND (reference sequence). The CDR3 spans 17 residues. In DNA form, the CDR3 reads TGTGCCAGTAGTATCGGGTCTAGCGGGGCCTCCTACAATGAGCAGTTCTTC. Its translation: CASSIGSSGASYNEQFF.

The CDR3: CASRREGQAYQPQHF. In nucleotides, the CDR3 is TGTGCCAGCAGACGAGAAGGTCAGGCCTATCAGCCCCAGCATTTT. This chain joins TRBV6-1 and TRBJ1-5; no firm D call. Trimming shortened V by 6 bases and J by 5 bases, and 17 bases separated the two germline ends. The germline V gene encodes CDR1 MNHNS and CDR2 SASEGT. The CDR3 spans 15 residues.

The J gene is TRBJ2-7, the V gene TRBV29-1; D not resolved. The ends were cut back, 2 bases at V and 6 bases at J, with 5 bases in the middle. The germline V gene has CDR1 SQVTM and CDR2 ANQGSEA. CDR3 size: 10 residues. The DNA of the CDR3 is TGCAGCGTTGAAAGTCGCGAGCAGTACTTC. Translation gives CSVESREQYF.

The chain links TRBV19 to TRBJ1-2, with unresolved D. CDR3 length: 16 amino acids. The germline V and J ends were trimmed by 2 bases and 0 bases, with 13 bases remaining between them. Germline V gene sequence: CDR1 LNHDA, CDR2 SQIVND (reference sequence). The CDR3 DNA reads as TGTGCCAGTAGTATACGGCCTGTGATGGCTAACTATGGCTACACCTTC. Amino acid sequence: CASSIRPVMANYGYTF.

This clonotype was observed a single time. V is TRBV7-7 and J is TRBJ2-2; 7 nucleotides match TRBD1. V dropped 2 bases and J dropped 0; count of bases not matched to a gene: 9. Germline V gene sequence: CDR1 SSHAT, CDR2 FNYEAQ (reference sequence). The CDR3 contains 18 residues. Written as DNA, the CDR3 is TGTGCCAGCAGCTTAATCGGTTTAGGGGGCGCGAACACCGGGGAGCTGTTTTTT. It encodes CASSLIGLGGANTGELFF.

The rearrangement uses TRBV6-5 and TRBJ2-1, with 10 bases fitting TRBD2. Germline V CDR1 and CDR2: MNHEY, SVGAGI. Unmatched junction bases numbered 14, after V lost 4 bases and J lost 2 bases. The CDR3 extends over 19 amino acids. The CDR3 here is CASSFRSSGGPSPYNEQFF. DNA for the CDR3: TGTGCCAGCAGTTTTAGGAGTAGCGGGGGGCCATCGCCCTACAATGAGCAGTTCTTC.

This chain connects TRBV20-1 to TRBJ2-7; 7 bases line up with TRBD2. The CDR3 extends over 14 amino acids. Trimming at V came to 6 bases and at J to 6 bases, leaving 14 bases not matched to a gene. Germline CDR1 is DFQATT and CDR2 is SNEGSKA (reference sequence). CDR3 bases: TGCAGTGCCAGGGAGGGTCTGTTCCCCGGCGAGCAGTACTTC. It codes for CSAREGLFPGEQYF.

Comments on this clonotype: One end of the junction fails to match germline, which may point to a read error. The rearrangement joins TRBV4-3 to TRBJ2-3; D perhaps matches TRBD2 (6 bases). Germline loops: CDR1 LGHNA, CDR2 YSLEER. The CDR3 is made up of 14 amino acids. CDR3 amino acids: CVSREGGTEGTQYF. The CDR3 DNA sequence: TGCGTCAGCAGAGAGGGCGGGACGGAGGGTACGCAGTATTTT.

V is TRBV6-2 or TRBV6-3 and J is TRBJ2-6; D not certain. This CDR3 has 13 amino acids. V was cut by 4 bases and J by 5 bases, with 6 bases left in between. The germline V gene has CDR1 MNHEY and CDR2 SVGEGT. CDR3 bases: TGTGCCAGCAGTTCCTTTCGGGCCAACGTCCTGACTTTC. Its protein is CASSSFRANVLTF.

This chain joins TRBV7-2 and TRBJ1-5; the D is unclear. This CDR3 contains 13 residues. Trimming stripped 1 base from V and 7 bases from J, with 8 bases between. CDR1 is SGHTA, CDR2 FQGNSA, per germline. CDR3 residues: CASSLGPQQPQHF. The CDR3 coding sequence is TGTGCCAGCAGCTTAGGGCCCCAACAGCCCCAGCATTTT.

As regards this clonotype: The junction differs from germline at one of its ends, possibly a read error. The chain combines TRBV19 with TRBJ2-2; tentatively, D is TRBD1 or TRBD2 (6 bases each). The CDR3 length is 14 residues. Germline CDR1 and CDR2: LNHDA and SQIVND (reference sequence). The CDR3 here is CASYSTGGTGELFF. The DNA of the CDR3 is TGTGCCAGTTATTCGACAGGCGGGACCGGGGAGCTTTTTTTT.

V usage is TRBV5-1 and J usage is TRBJ2-1; TRBD2 matches at 12 bases. Germline lookup yields CDR1 SGHRS and CDR2 YFSETQ. The CDR3 length is 16 residues. J gave up 4 bases and V 5 bases, and 7 bases lay outside the gene matches. The DNA of the CDR3 is TGCGCCAGCAGGAGCACCCTAGCGGGAGGGTACAATGAGCAGTTCTTC. Amino acids: CASRSTLAGGYNEQFF.

The chain carries TRBV7-2 and TRBJ2-3; D not certain. V was shortened by 2 bases and J by 0 bases, with 6 bases between the two germline ends. Germline V gives CDR1 SGHTA, CDR2 FQGNSA. The CDR3 spans 14 residues. In DNA, the CDR3 is TGTGCCAGCAGCTTAATCGGGAGCACAGATACGCAGTATTTT. Translation: CASSLIGSTDTQYF.